This TCR beta chain was documented in a study of post-analysis software for immune sequencing data. Whole-study results and caveats: The five TRBV segments detected at higher frequency in patients than in controls included TRBV5-6, TRBV5-1 and TRBV20-1.

The CDR3 length is 15 residues. From germline, CDR1 is MNHEY and CDR2 SMNVEV (reference sequence). Sequencing libraries made from TCR beta cDNA carried unique molecular identifiers. TCRdb fed the PCR reads into MiXCR, producing one record per CDR3 protein. The repertoire consists of 800,000 to 950,000 distinct CDR3 sequences, with approximately 50% occurring once and the leading ten covering 4.6%. On this clonotype: Its target is not known.

The clonotype was recovered from a girl aged 10-17 years with multiple sclerosis. The sequencing sample was made of blood. V gene TRBV27 combines with J gene TRBJ2-4; the match to TRBD1 covers 7 bases. The J call is in doubt because the DNA end fits TRBJ2-7 better. DNA for the CDR3: TGTGCCAGCAGTTTACAGGAAAGGGGGCCGCGCGAGCAGTACTTC. Protein product: CASSLQERGPREQYF.